This T cell receptor (beta chain) was captured in a study of cytotoxic CD8 clonotypes in ibrutinib-treated CLL. At the level of the study: On average, each sample had some 250,000 productive templates and more than 85,000 productive rearrangements.

A single count supports this clone. The CDR3 totals 14 residues. Germline CDR1 SEHNR, CDR2 FQNEAQ (reference sequence). V dropped 6 bases and J dropped 1; count of bases not matched to a gene: 2. A 1 in 200,000 to 1 in 1 million T cell depth was the sequencing target. Repertoires were generated with immunoSEQ multiplex PCR, while TCRdb's copy carries only in-frame clones and drops some. This sample has over 100,000 clones, with 80% to 90% found just once. This rearrangement joins TRBV7-9 to TRBJ2-2; 7 nucleotides match TRBD1. This sample comprised PBMCs, obtained after 24 months of ibrutinib treatment. This TCR was recovered from a human donor with chronic lymphocytic leukemia. The CDR3 region is CASRGDRNTGELFF. In DNA, the CDR3 is TGTGCCAGCAGAGGGGACAGGAACACCGGGGAGCTGTTTTTT.